This entry lists 12 T cell receptor beta chains sequenced from one sample in a study of a mutant IDH1 vaccine in newly diagnosed glioma. Documented time point: week 47, end of study. Doses of 300 ug of mutant IDH1 20-mer peptide were given with topical imiquimod. Produced via immunoSEQ multiplex PCR; TCRdb's table is partial and in-frame only. The sample shows roughly 46,000 clones, around 85% of them seen only once. These receptors' targets are unknown. Source: PBMCs, taken from a glioma patient whose treatment included an IDH1 peptide vaccine. Receptor source: a woman in her twenties or thirties with glioma. Some clones in this sample may be carry-over from other donors' samples.

This rearrangement joins TRBV30 to TRBJ1-5, with D hard to call. The V and J ends lost 0 bases and 2 bases respectively, with 8 bases between them. Germline V gene lookup returns CDR1 GTSNPN and CDR2 SVGIG (reference sequence). The CDR3 sequence is 14 residues long. The CDR3 DNA sequence: TGTGCCTGGAGTGTAGACGGTCGCAATCAGCCCCAGCATTTT. The encoded protein is CAWSVDGRNQPQHF.

The rearrangement uses TRBV5-1 and TRBJ2-3, with 12 nucleotides matching TRBD2. V lost 5 bases, J lost 0 bases, and 7 bases stayed unmatched. CDR3 length: 17 residues. Germline V gene sequence: CDR1 SGHRS, CDR2 YFSETQ. The CDR3 spells CASSWPGLAGSTDTQYF. DNA for the CDR3: TGCGCCAGCAGTTGGCCGGGACTAGCGGGTAGCACAGATACGCAGTATTTT.

V usage is TRBV7-3 and J usage is TRBJ1-1, with D tentatively TRBD1 (5 bases). Trimming shortened V by 5 bases and J by 1 base, and 8 bases separated the two germline ends. This CDR3 is 13 amino acids long. Germline lookup yields CDR1 SGHTA and CDR2 FQGTGA. The CDR3 DNA reads TGTGCCAGCAGCGAAACAGGGAACACTGAAGCTTTCTTT. Translated: CASSETGNTEAFF.

In its sample, this clone was seen a few times. The chain joins TRBV10-3 to TRBJ1-1; a possible D gene is TRBD1 (5 bases). The length of the CDR3 is 16 residues. Per germline, CDR1 ENHRY and CDR2 SYGVKD. The V gene lost 3 bases and the J gene lost 5 bases, with 19 bases spanning the gap. The CDR3 sequence is CAISELGHQGGTEAFF. CDR3 bases: TGTGCCATCAGTGAATTGGGCCATCAGGGAGGTACTGAAGCTTTCTTT.

V gene TRBV19 combines with J gene TRBJ2-7; 9 nucleotides align to TRBD1. This CDR3 region has 14 residues. In germline, CDR1 is LNHDA, CDR2 SQIVND (reference sequence). V was clipped by 5 bases and J by 4 bases; unmatched bases: 6. The DNA of the CDR3 is TGTGCCAGTAGTCCGGGACAGGGACCTTACGAGCAGTACTTC. This sequence encodes CASSPGQGPYEQYF.

V and J are TRBV5-1 and TRBJ1-2; a possible D gene is TRBD1 (5 bases). V was clipped by 4 bases and J by 6 bases, with 13 bases between them. Germline CDR1 reads SGHRS; CDR2 reads YFSETQ. CDR3 length: 13 residues. CDR3: CASSQGMRDGYTF. The DNA of the CDR3 is TGCGCCAGCAGCCAGGGAATGAGGGATGGCTACACCTTC.

The chain combines TRBV6-1 with TRBJ2-3; D might be TRBD2 (5 bases). The V and J ends lost 4 bases and 2 bases respectively, with 13 bases between them. This CDR3 has 15 residues. Germline V CDR1 and CDR2: MNHNS, SASEGT. CDR3 in amino acids: CASSGLLRPTDTQYF. CDR3 in DNA: TGTGCCAGCAGTGGACTATTGAGGCCCACAGATACGCAGTATTTT.

This rearrangement joins TRBV5-5 to TRBJ2-7; D call uncertain. Trimming stripped 4 bases from V and 4 bases from J, with 6 bases between. The germline gives CDR1 SGHKS, CDR2 YYEKEE (reference sequence). The CDR3 has 11 amino acids. The CDR3 DNA sequence: TGTGCCAGCAGCGATACTTACGAGCAGTACTTC. As protein: CASSDTYEQYF.

The chain links TRBV6-5 to TRBJ1-3; D is unresolved. The V end lost 8 bases, the J end lost 0 bases, and 14 bases lay between the germline ends. Germline CDR1 and CDR2: MNHEY and SVGAGI. The CDR3 sequence is 15 residues long. The CDR3 nucleotides are TGTGCCAGCGTGCGGAAGGCGAACTCTGGAAACACCATATATTTT. It encodes CASVRKANSGNTIYF.

The chain has TRBV11-2 and TRBJ2-5; TRBD1 is a possible D gene (5 bases). The germline V gene has CDR1 SGHAT and CDR2 FQNNGV. The length of the CDR3 is 12 residues. Trimming stripped 1 base from V and 9 bases from J, with 9 bases between. The CDR3 region has the DNA TGTGCCAGCAGCTTAGGGGGCCAAGCCCAGTACTTC. Protein sequence: CASSLGGQAQYF.

This clone turned up a few times. The CDR3 DNA reads as TGTGCCAGCGGGGCGGGACCTCCCTACGAGCAGTACTTC. Translation gives CASGAGPPYEQYF. V is TRBV6-5 and J is TRBJ2-7; tentatively, D is TRBD2 (6 bases). Trimming cost V 8 bases and J 2 bases, with 13 bases left between them. Germline V gives CDR1 MNHEY, CDR2 SVGAGI. The CDR3 covers 13 residues.

CDR3 in amino acids: CASSSPTGNSGNTIYF. The CDR3 DNA reads as TGTGCCAGCAGCTCACCGACAGGAAACTCTGGAAACACCATATATTTT. V is TRBV7-9 and J is TRBJ1-3; D possibly corresponds to TRBD1 (6 bases). The CDR3 has 16 amino acids. Per germline, CDR1 SEHNR and CDR2 FQNEAQ (reference sequence). Between the trimmed V and J ends, which lost 4 bases and 0 bases, there was a span of 13 bases.